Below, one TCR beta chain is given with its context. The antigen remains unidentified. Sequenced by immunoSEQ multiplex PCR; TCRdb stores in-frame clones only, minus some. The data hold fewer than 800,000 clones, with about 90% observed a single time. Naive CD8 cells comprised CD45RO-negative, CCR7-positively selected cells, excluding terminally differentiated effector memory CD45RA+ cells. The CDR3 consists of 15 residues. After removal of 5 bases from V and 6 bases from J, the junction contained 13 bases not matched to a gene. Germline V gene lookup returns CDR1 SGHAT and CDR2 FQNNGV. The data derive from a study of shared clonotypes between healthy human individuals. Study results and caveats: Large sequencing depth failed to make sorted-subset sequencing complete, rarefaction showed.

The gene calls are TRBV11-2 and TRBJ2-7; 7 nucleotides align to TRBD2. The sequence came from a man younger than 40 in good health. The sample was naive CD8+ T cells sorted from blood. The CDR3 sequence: CASSEKVGGPFEQYF. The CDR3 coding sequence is TGTGCCAGCAGCGAGAAGGTGGGAGGGCCGTTCGAGCAGTACTTC.